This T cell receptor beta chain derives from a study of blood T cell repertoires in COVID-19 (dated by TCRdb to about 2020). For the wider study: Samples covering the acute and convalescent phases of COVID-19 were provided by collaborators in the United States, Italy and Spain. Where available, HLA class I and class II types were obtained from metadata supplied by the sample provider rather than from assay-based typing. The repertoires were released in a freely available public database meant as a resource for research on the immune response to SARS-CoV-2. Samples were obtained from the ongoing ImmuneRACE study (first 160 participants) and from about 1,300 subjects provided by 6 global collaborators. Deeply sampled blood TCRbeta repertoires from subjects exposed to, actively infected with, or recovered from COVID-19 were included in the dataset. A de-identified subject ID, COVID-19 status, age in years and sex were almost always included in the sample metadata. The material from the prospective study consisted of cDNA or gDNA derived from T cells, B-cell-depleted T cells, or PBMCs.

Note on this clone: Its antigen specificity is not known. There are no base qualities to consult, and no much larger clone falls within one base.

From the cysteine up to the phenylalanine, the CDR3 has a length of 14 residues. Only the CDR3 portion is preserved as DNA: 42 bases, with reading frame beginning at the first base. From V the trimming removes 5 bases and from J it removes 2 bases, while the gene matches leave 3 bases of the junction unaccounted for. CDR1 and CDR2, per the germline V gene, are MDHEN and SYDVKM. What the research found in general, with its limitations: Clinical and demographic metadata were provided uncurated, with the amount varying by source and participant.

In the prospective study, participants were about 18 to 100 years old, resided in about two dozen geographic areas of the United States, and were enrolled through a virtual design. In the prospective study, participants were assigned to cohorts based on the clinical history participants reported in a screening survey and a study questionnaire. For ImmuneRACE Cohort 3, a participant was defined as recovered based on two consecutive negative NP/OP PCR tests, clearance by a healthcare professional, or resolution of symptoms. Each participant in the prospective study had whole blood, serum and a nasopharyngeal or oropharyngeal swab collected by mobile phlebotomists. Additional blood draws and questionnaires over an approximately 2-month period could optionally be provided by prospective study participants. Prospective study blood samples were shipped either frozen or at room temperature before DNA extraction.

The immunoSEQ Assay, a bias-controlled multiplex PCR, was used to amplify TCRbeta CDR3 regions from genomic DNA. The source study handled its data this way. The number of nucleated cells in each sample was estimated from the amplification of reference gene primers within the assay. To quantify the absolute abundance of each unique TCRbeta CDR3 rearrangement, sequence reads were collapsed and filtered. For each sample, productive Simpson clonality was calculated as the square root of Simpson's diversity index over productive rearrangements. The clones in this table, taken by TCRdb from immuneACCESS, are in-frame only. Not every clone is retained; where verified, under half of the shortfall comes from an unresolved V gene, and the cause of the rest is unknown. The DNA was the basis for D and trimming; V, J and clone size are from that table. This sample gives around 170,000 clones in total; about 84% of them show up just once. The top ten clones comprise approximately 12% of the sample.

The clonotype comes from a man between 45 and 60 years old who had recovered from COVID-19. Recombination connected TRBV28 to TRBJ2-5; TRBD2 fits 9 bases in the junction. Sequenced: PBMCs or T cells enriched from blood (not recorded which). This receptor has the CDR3 CASSLLAGQETQYF. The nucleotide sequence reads TGTGCCAGCAGTCTTCTAGCGGGGCAAGAGACCCAGTACTTC.